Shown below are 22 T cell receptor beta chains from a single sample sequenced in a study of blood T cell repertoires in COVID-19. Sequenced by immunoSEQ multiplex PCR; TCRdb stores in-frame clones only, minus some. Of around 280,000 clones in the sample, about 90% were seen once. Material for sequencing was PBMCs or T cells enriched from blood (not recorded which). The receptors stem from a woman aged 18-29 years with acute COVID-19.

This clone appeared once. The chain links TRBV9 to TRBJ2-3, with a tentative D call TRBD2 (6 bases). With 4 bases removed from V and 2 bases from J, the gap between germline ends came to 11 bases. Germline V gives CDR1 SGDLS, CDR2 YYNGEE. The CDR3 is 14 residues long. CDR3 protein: CASSPGTYTDTQYF. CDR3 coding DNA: TGTGCCAGCAGCCCCGGGACTTACACAGATACGCAGTATTTT.

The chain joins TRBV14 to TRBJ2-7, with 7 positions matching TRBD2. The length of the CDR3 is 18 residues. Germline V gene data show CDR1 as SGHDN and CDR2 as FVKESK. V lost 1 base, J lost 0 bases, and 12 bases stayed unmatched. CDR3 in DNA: TGTGCCAGCAGCCAAGTTCCCCAAAGGCGGGGGAGCTCCTACGAGCAGTACTTC. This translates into CASSQVPQRRGSSYEQYF. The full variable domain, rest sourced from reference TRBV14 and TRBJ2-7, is EAGVTQFPSHSVIEKGQTVTLRCDPISGHDNLYWYRRVMGKEIKFLLHFVKESKQDESGMPNNRFLAERTGGTYSTLKVQPAELEDSGVYFCASSQVPQRRGSSYEQYFGPGTRLTVT.

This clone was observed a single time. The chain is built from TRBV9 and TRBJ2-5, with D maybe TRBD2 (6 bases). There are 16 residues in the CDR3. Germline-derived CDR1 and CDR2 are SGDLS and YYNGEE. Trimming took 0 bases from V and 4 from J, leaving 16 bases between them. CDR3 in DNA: TGTGCCAGCAGCGTAGGGTGGGAGGCAGGAGGAGAGACCCAGTACTTC. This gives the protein CASSVGWEAGGETQYF.

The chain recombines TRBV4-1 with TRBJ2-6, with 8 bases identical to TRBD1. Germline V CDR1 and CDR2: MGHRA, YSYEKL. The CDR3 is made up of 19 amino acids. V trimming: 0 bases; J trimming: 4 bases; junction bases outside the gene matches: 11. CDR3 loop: CASSQDPQDRVSGANVLTF. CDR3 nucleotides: TGCGCCAGCAGCCAAGATCCGCAGGACAGGGTATCCGGGGCCAACGTCCTGACTTTC.

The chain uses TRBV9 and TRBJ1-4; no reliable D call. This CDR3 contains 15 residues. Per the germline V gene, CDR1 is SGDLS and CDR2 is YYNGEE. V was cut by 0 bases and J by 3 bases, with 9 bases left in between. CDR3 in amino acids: CASSVGSPANEKLFF. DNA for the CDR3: TGTGCCAGCAGCGTAGGATCGCCAGCTAATGAAAAACTGTTTTTT.

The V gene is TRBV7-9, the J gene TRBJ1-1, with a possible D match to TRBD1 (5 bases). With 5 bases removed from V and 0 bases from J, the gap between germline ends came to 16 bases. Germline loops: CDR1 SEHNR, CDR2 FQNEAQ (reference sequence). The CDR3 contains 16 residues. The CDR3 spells CASSHPPLRVNTEAFF. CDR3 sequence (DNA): TGTGCCAGCAGCCACCCTCCGCTCAGGGTGAACACTGAAGCTTTCTTT.

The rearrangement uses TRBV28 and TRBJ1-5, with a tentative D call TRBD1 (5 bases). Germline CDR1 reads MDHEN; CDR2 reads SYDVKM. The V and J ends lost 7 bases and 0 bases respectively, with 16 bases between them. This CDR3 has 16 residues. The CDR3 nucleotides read TGTGCCAGCAAAGCTAAGGGGATATATAGCAATCAGCCCCAGCATTTT. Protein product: CASKAKGIYSNQPQHF.

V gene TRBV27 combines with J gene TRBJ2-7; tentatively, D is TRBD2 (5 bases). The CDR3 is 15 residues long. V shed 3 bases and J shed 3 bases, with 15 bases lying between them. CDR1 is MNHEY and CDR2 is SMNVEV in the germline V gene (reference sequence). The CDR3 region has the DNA TGTGCCAGCAGTTTCGGGCCAGGAGAGGGCTACGAGCAGTACTTC. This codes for CASSFGPGEGYEQYF.

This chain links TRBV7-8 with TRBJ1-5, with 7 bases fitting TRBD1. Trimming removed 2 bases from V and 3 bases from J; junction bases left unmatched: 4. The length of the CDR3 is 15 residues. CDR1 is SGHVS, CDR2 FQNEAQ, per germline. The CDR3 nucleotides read TGTGCCAGCAGCTTACAGGGGGGCTTCAATCAGCCCCAGCATTTT. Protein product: CASSLQGGFNQPQHF.

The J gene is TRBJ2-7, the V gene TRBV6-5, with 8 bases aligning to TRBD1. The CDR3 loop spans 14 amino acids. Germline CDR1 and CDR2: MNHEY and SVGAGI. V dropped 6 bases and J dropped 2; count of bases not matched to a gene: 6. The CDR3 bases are TGTGCCAGCAGCAGAGGACAGGGAACCTACGAGCAGTACTTC. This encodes CASSRGQGTYEQYF.

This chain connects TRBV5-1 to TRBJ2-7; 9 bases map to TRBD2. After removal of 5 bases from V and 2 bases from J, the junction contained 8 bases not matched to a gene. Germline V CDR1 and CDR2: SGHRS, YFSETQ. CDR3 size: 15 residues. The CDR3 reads CASRPISGSPYEQYF. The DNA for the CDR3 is TGCGCCAGCAGGCCTATTAGCGGGAGCCCCTACGAGCAGTACTTC. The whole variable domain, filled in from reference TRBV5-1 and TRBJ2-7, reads KAGVTQTPRYLIKTRGQQVTLSCSPISGHRSVSWYQQTPGQGLQFLFEYFSETQRNKGNFPGRFSGRQFSNSRSEMNVSTLELGDSALYLCASRPISGSPYEQYFGPGTRLTVT.

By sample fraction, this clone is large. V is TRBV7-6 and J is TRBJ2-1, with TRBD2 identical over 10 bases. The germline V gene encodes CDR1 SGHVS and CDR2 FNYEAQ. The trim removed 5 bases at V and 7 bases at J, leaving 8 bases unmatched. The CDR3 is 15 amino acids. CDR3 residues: CASSKAGGPSNEQFF. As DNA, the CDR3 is TGTGCCAGCAGCAAAGCGGGAGGGCCGTCAAATGAGCAGTTCTTC. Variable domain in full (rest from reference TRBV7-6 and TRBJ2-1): GAGVSQSPRYKVTKRGQDVALRCDPISGHVSLYWYRQALGQGPEFLTYFNYEAQQDKSGLPNDRFSAERPEGSISTLTIQRTEQRDSAMYRCASSKAGGPSNEQFFGPGTRLTVL.

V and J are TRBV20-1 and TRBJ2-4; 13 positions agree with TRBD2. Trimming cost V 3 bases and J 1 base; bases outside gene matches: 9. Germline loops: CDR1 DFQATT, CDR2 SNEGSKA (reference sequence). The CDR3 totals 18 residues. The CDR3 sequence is CSASTGTSGIPAKNIQYF. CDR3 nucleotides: TGCAGTGCTAGTACCGGGACTAGCGGGATTCCCGCCAAAAACATTCAGTACTTC.

CDR3 in amino acids: CASSEGQTYEQYF. DNA of the CDR3: TGTGCCAGCAGCGAGGGACAGACCTACGAGCAGTACTTC. The V call is TRBV11-3, the J call TRBJ2-7; 7 positions match TRBD1. The CDR3 loop spans 13 amino acids. V lost 5 bases, J lost 2 bases, and 3 bases stayed unmatched. CDR1 is SGHNT and CDR2 is YENEEA in the germline V gene.

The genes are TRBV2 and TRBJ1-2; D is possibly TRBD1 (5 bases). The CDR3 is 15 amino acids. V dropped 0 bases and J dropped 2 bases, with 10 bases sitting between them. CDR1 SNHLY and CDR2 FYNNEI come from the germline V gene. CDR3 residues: CASSEALGGNYGYTF. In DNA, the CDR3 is TGTGCCAGCAGTGAAGCGCTGGGGGGAAACTATGGCTACACCTTC.

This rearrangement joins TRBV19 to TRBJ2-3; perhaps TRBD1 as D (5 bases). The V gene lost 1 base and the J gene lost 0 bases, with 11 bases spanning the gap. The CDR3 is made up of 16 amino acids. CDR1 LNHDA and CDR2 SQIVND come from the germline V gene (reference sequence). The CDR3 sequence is CASSIAGQVSTDTQYF. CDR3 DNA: TGTGCCAGTAGTATAGCTGGACAAGTTAGCACAGATACGCAGTATTTT.

CDR3 sequence reads: CATSDTTGSGYTF. Written as DNA, the CDR3 is TGTGCCACCAGTGATACGACAGGTAGTGGCTACACCTTC. The rearrangement links TRBV24-1 to TRBJ1-2; TRBD1 might be the D (6 bases). CDR3 size: 13 residues. V was pared by 3 bases and J by 7 bases, with 11 bases between. Germline V gene lookup returns CDR1 KGHDR and CDR2 SFDVKD.

The CDR3 bases are TGTGCCAGTAGTATAACTGGGCAGGCAAGTGGGCAGTACTTC. Protein product: CASSITGQASGQYF. The V call is TRBV19, the J call TRBJ2-7; D gene ambiguous. Germline CDR1 is LNHDA and CDR2 is SQIVND (reference sequence). The CDR3 runs to 14 residues. Trimming removed 2 bases at V and 9 bases at J, with 17 bases between.

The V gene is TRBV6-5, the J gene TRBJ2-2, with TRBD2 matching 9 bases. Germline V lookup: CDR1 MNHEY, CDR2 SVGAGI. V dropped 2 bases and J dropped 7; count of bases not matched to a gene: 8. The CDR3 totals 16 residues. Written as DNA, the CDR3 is TGTGCCAGCAGTTACATTGCGGGAGGGCCATTCGGGGAGCTGTTTTTT. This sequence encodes CASSYIAGGPFGELFF.

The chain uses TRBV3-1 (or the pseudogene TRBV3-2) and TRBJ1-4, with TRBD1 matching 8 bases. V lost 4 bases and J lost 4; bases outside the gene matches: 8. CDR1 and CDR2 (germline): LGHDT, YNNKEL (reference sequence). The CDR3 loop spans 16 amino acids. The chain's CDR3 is CASSLEPGTGNEKLFF. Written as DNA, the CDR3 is TGTGCCAGCAGCCTTGAACCCGGGACAGGTAATGAAAAACTGTTTTTT.

The CDR3 reads CASSLSRAGGLTNEQFF. The DNA for the CDR3 is TGTGCCAGCAGCTTATCTCGAGCGGGAGGGCTCACGAATGAGCAGTTCTTC. The chain combines TRBV7-9 with TRBJ2-1, with 10 bases matching TRBD2. Losses at the gene ends were 2 bases for V and 7 bases for J; bases not matched to a gene: 11. The germline V gene has CDR1 SEHNR and CDR2 FQNEAQ (reference sequence). This CDR3 comprises 17 residues. The full variable domain, rest sourced from reference TRBV7-9 and TRBJ2-1, is DTGVSQNPRHKITKRGQNVTFRCDPISEHNRLYWYRQTLGQGPEFLTYFQNEAQLEKSRLLSDRFSAERPKGSFSTLEIQRTEQGDSAMYLCASSLSRAGGLTNEQFFGPGTRLTVL.

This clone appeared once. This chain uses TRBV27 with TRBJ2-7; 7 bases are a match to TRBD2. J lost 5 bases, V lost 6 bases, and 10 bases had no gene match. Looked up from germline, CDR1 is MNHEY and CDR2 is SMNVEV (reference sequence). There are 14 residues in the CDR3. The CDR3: CASSDASGHHEQYF. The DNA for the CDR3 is TGTGCCAGCAGCGACGCTAGCGGCCACCACGAGCAGTACTTC.